The following is a TCR beta chain sequence with its context. This clonotype was counted a few times. Its antigen is still unknown. No quality values exist for individual bases; no much larger clone is one base distant. The source of the sample is a study of T cells in Graves' hyperthyroidism and ophthalmopathy (dated by TCRdb to 2018 to 2020). Concerning the study at large: Peripheral blood samples were taken at the time of initial diagnosis, prior to any treatment. The approximately 95 discovery patients were divided at random into training and test sets in a 7:3 ratio. In about six Graves' hyperthyroidism patients, the study also compared T-cell repertoires from thyroid tissue with T-cell repertoires from blood. An independent validation cohort of under 20 hyperthyroidism patients and 17 patients who later progressed to ophthalmopathy tested prospective prediction of ophthalmopathy. Once sampling was done, hyperthyroidism patients were given methimazole at a starting dose of 30 mg daily, whereas ophthalmopathy patients were given high-dose intravenous methylprednisolone. To identify TCR V-J signatures that set the groups apart, the researchers used a discovery cohort of 90 to 100 patients, made up of 43 with Graves' ophthalmopathy and 55 to 65 with stable Graves' hyperthyroidism. The paper reports TCR Vbeta CDR3 sequencing of some 140 peripheral blood samples: under 45 ophthalmopathy, 75 to 80 hyperthyroidism and approximately 17 progressor patients.

The TCR beta CDR3 regions were amplified from RNA transcripts. A first-round RT-PCR of the TCR CDR3 used the HTBI primer set with the Qiagen OneStep RT-PCR kit. Libraries were constructed in a second round of multiplex PCR, after which size selection and purification were performed. Sequencing of the libraries was done on an Illumina HiSeq2000 using paired-end 100 bp reads. Concerning the study's data processing: SOAPnuke was used to process the raw data, removing reads that contained adapters or uncalled bases, had a mean Phred below 15, or lacked an exact match to the constant primer or identifier. COPE v1.2.5 was used to merge the high-quality paired reads, and each unique nucleotide sequence was defined as a clonotype. Clonotypes were aligned to IMGT TRBV, TRBD and TRBJ reference segments using MiTCR v1.1. Only V-J combinations with frequency above 0.0001, covering about 99% of repertoires, were analysed. The TCS score was defined as the ratio of F50 (clonal expansion) to E x V (chaos), calculated using BLOSUM62-based TCRdist between CDR3 peptides within each V-J. Welch's t-statistics and random forest reduced around 510 V-J features to 10 to 15, which were used in a naive Bayes classifier (R e1071). The raw public data were reprocessed by TCRdb itself: fastp quality trimming at Q25, MiXCR clonotype calling, in-frame beta chains only. Entries that share a CDR3 protein sequence are merged under the most common genes and DNA. The V and J calls shown here were made by TCRdb, not taken from the authors' results. The sample records about 300,000 distinct CDR3 sequences, approximately 19% of which are singletons. The ten largest make up about 35% of the sample.

Moderately to severely active disease, a Clinical Activity Score of at least 3, a NOSPECS grade of at least 4, and a duration under 3 months were present in ophthalmopathy patients. Exclusion was applied to patients with uncontrolled infections, other autoimmune diseases, pregnancy or lactation. Diagnoses were established on the basis of clinical symptoms, serum thyroxine and TRAb, thyroid ultrasound, and orbital computed tomography. PBMCs were separated from roughly 9.3 ml of fresh peripheral blood using Ficoll-Paque density gradient centrifugation. Total RNA was extracted using Trizol reagent, and RNA quality was assessed on an Agilent 2100 Bioanalyzer. The CDR1 and CDR2 encoded by the germline V gene are MDHEN and SYDVKM. V loses 5 bases, J loses 6 bases, and the germline ends lie 10 bases apart. The CDR3 goes from the cysteine to the phenylalanine over 12 residues. Just CDR3 DNA is preserved here, 36 bases in frame from base 1.

Summary of the overall study and its limitations: Sample size was not statistically predetermined, and blinding of investigators to group allocation was not performed. In validation, progression to ophthalmopathy was predicted by the model with around 70% sensitivity and 72.22% specificity, a median of about 6.4 months before onset. Most expanded thyroid clonotypes (frequency above 0.001) were also detected in blood, suggesting blood repertoires may reflect thyroid immune responses. Ophthalmopathy was separated from stable hyperthyroidism by a 13 V-J signature model, with about 88% sensitivity and about 81% specificity obtained in cross-validation and 80%/75% obtained in testing.

In this chain, TRBV28 is recombined with TRBJ1-2; the D segment cannot be called with confidence. Sequencing used blood. The receptor was derived from a man between 50 and 59 years old with Graves' ophthalmopathy. The CDR3 protein is CASSMVTDGYTF. At the DNA level, the sequence is TGTGCCAGCAGTATGGTAACGGATGGCTACACCTTC.